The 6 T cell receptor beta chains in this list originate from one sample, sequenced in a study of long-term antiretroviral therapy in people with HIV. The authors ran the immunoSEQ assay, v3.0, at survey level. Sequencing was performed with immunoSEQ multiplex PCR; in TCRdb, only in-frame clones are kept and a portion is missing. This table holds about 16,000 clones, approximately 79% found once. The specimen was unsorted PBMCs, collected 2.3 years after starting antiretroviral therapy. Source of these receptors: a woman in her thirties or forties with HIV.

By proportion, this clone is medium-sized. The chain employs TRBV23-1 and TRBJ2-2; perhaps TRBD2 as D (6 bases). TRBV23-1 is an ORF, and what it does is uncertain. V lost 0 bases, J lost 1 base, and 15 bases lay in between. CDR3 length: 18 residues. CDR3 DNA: TGCGCCAGCAGTCAATCGATTGAAGGGCGGGGGAACACCGGGGAGCTGTTTTTT. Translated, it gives CASSQSIEGRGNTGELFF.

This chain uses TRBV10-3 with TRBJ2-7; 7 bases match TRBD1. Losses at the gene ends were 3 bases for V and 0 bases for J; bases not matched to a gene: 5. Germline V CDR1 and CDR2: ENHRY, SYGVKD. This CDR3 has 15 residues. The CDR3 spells CAISDPKGASYEQYF. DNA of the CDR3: TGTGCCATCAGTGACCCGAAGGGGGCCTCCTACGAGCAGTACTTC.

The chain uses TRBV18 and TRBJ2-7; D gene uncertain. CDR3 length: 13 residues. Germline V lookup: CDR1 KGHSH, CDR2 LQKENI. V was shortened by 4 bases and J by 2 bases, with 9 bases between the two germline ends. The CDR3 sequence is CASSLGQPYEQYF. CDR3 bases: TGTGCCAGCTCACTCGGGCAGCCCTACGAGCAGTACTTC.

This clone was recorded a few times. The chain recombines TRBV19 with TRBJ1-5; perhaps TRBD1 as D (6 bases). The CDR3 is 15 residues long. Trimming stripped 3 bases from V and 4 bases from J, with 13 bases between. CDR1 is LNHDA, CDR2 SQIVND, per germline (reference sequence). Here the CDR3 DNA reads TGTGCCAGTAGTATCTCCGGACAGAAAAATCAGCCCCAGCATTTT. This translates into CASSISGQKNQPQHF.

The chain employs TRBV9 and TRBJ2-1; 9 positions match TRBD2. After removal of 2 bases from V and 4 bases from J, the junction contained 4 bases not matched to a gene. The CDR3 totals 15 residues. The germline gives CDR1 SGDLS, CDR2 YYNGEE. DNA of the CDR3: TGTGCCAGCAGCGTTGGGACTAGCTGGTACAATGAGCAGTTCTTC. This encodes CASSVGTSWYNEQFF.

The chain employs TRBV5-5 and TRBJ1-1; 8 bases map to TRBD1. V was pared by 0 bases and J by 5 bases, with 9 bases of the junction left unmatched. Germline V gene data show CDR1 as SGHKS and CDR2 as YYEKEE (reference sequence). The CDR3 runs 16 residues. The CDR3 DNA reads TGTGCCAGCAGCTTGGTCGCCCCAACAGGGGGAACTGAAGCTTTCTTT. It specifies CASSLVAPTGGTEAFF.